These T cell receptor beta chains were read from a single sample in a study of regulatory T cells in long-lasting Graves disease. TCRdb redid the calling of the multiplex PCR reads with MiXCR, one entry per CDR3 protein. The sample lists roughly 450,000 distinct CDR3 sequences; about 20% were seen once. The sample here was peripheral blood mononuclear cells (PBMCs), taken when the disease was refractory, from a patient treated with antithyroid drugs. All receptors come from a female donor with Graves disease. CDR3s include the opening cysteine and the closing phenylalanine or tryptophan. A D gene is named only where the DNA matches it firmly. The listing skips clone size in some rows; elsewhere it reads once, few, many or a size class.

v_call: TRBV6-5; d_call: NA; j_call: TRBJ2-7; clone_size: many; cdr3_nt: TGTGCCAGCAGTTACGGGCAGGACTCCTACGAGCAGTACTTC; cdr3_aa: CASSYGQDSYEQYF
v_call: TRBV27; d_call: NA; j_call: TRBJ2-1; clone_size: few; cdr3_nt: TGTGCCAGCAGTTTACTCGGCCGCTACAATGAGCAGTTCTTC; cdr3_aa: CASSLLGRYNEQFF
v_call: TRBV6-2/TRBV6-3; d_call: TRBD2; j_call: TRBJ2-1; clone_size: NA; cdr3_nt: TGTGCCAGCAGGCTAGCGGGTTATTTCAATGAGCAGTTCTTC; cdr3_aa: CASRLAGYFNEQFF
v_call: TRBV27; d_call: NA; j_call: TRBJ1-5; clone_size: few; cdr3_nt: TGTGCCAGCAGCCAAAACCAGGGTAGGGGTCAGCCCCAGCATTTT; cdr3_aa: CASSQNQGRGQPQHF
v_call: TRBV29-1; d_call: NA; j_call: TRBJ1-1; clone_size: NA; cdr3_nt: TGCAGCGTTGAATCAGGGGAGGGTGAAGCTTTCTTT; cdr3_aa: CSVESGEGEAFF
v_call: TRBV19; d_call: TRBD2; j_call: TRBJ2-2; clone_size: NA; cdr3_nt: TGTGCCAGTAGTTCCCCGGGAGGCACCGGGGAGCTGTTTTTT; cdr3_aa: CASSSPGGTGELFF
v_call: TRBV19; d_call: NA; j_call: TRBJ2-5; clone_size: NA; cdr3_nt: TGTGCCAGTAGTATGGACCACCTGTACCAAGAGACCCAGTACTTC; cdr3_aa: CASSMDHLYQETQYF
v_call: TRBV7-2; d_call: NA; j_call: TRBJ1-6; clone_size: NA; cdr3_nt: TGTGCCAGCAGCAGTCTCGACAGTAGCTATTCACCCCTCCACTTT; cdr3_aa: CASSSLDSSYSPLHF
v_call: TRBV5-1; d_call: NA; j_call: TRBJ2-2; clone_size: NA; cdr3_nt: TGCGCCAGCAGCTTGGATAGGATTATGACCGGGGAGCTGTTTTTT; cdr3_aa: CASSLDRIMTGELFF
v_call: TRBV20-1; d_call: TRBD2; j_call: TRBJ2-7; clone_size: many; cdr3_nt: TGCAGTGCTAAGCGGGAGGGCCCCTACGAGCAGTACTTC; cdr3_aa: CSAKREGPYEQYF
v_call: TRBV19; d_call: TRBD2; j_call: TRBJ2-3; clone_size: NA; cdr3_nt: TGTGCCAGTAGTATGACTAGCGAGGATACGCAGTATTTT; cdr3_aa: CASSMTSEDTQYF
v_call: TRBV3-1; d_call: NA; j_call: TRBJ2-5; clone_size: few; cdr3_nt: TGTGCCAGCAGCCAAGATTCGCGGGATCAAGAGACCCAGTACTTC; cdr3_aa: CASSQDSRDQETQYF
v_call: TRBV11-2; d_call: NA; j_call: TRBJ1-3; clone_size: NA; cdr3_nt: TGTGCCACCTCCTTTTGGCGCTCTGGAAACACCATATATTTT; cdr3_aa: CATSFWRSGNTIYF
v_call: TRBV6-1; d_call: TRBD1; j_call: TRBJ1-1; clone_size: many; cdr3_nt: TGTGCCAGCAGGGGGACAGGTCGGAACACTGAAGCTTTCTTT; cdr3_aa: CASRGTGRNTEAFF
v_call: TRBV7-3; d_call: NA; j_call: TRBJ2-2; clone_size: few; cdr3_nt: TGTGCCAGCAGATCGACAGCAACGAACACCGGGGAGCTGTTTTTT; cdr3_aa: CASRSTATNTGELFF
v_call: TRBV19; d_call: TRBD1; j_call: TRBJ1-1; clone_size: many; cdr3_nt: TGTGCCAGTATTAACCCTTTTTCCACTCCGGACAGGCCTCATGAAGCTTTCTTT; cdr3_aa: CASINPFSTPDRPHEAFF
v_call: TRBV6-5; d_call: TRBD2; j_call: TRBJ2-2; clone_size: NA; cdr3_nt: TGTGCCAGCAGTTACGAGAGCGGGAGGGGGACCGGGGAGCTGTTTTTT; cdr3_aa: CASSYESGRGTGELFF
v_call: TRBV19; d_call: TRBD1; j_call: TRBJ1-1; clone_size: NA; cdr3_nt: TGTGCCAGTAGTGAGAGACAGGGGCAAACTGAAGCTTTCTTT; cdr3_aa: CASSERQGQTEAFF
v_call: TRBV19; d_call: NA; j_call: TRBJ1-1; clone_size: few; cdr3_nt: TGTGCCAGTGCCCACAGGGCGGGAGGTGAAGCTTTCTTT; cdr3_aa: CASAHRAGGEAFF
v_call: TRBV12-3/TRBV12-4; d_call: NA; j_call: TRBJ1-1; clone_size: many; cdr3_nt: TGTGCCAGCAGACCTCCGGGGGGGGAGGCTGAAGCTTTCTTT; cdr3_aa: CASRPPGGEAEAFF
v_call: TRBV28; d_call: NA; j_call: TRBJ2-7; clone_size: many; cdr3_nt: TGTGCCAGCAGTTTCTTCTACGAGCAGTACTTC; cdr3_aa: CASSFFYEQYF
v_call: TRBV5-6; d_call: NA; j_call: TRBJ1-1; clone_size: many; cdr3_nt: TGTGCCAGCAGCCGGGTCACAGGGAACGTCGGGAACACTGAAGCTTTCTTT; cdr3_aa: CASSRVTGNVGNTEAFF
v_call: TRBV27; d_call: TRBD1; j_call: TRBJ1-2; clone_size: NA; cdr3_nt: TGTGCCAGCACCGGAGACGGGACAGGCGGCTATGGCTACACCTTC; cdr3_aa: CASTGDGTGGYGYTF
v_call: TRBV14; d_call: NA; j_call: TRBJ1-3; clone_size: NA; cdr3_nt: TGTGCCAGCAGCCCACGCGTATATTTT; cdr3_aa: CASSPRVYF
v_call: TRBV11-2; d_call: NA; j_call: TRBJ2-1; clone_size: NA; cdr3_nt: TGTGCCAGCAGCCAGGGGTGGAGTAAGCAGTTCTTC; cdr3_aa: CASSQGWSKQFF
v_call: TRBV2; d_call: NA; j_call: TRBJ1-2; clone_size: many; cdr3_nt: TGTGCCAGCGGGGGAGGGGCCCTAAACTATGGCTACACCTTC; cdr3_aa: CASGGGALNYGYTF
v_call: TRBV10-3; d_call: NA; j_call: TRBJ1-6; clone_size: NA; cdr3_nt: TGTGCCATCAGTGAGACCCAGGGTCGGGGTTCACCCCTCCACTTT; cdr3_aa: CAISETQGRGSPLHF
v_call: TRBV12-3/TRBV12-4; d_call: NA; j_call: TRBJ1-5; clone_size: many; cdr3_nt: TGTGCCAGCAAGAACAGGGTCAGGAGCAATCAGCCCCAGCATTTT; cdr3_aa: CASKNRVRSNQPQHF
v_call: TRBV5-1; d_call: TRBD1; j_call: TRBJ2-1; clone_size: NA; cdr3_nt: TGCGCCAGCAGCGCCCGGGACAGGGGTCACAATGAGCAGTTCTTC; cdr3_aa: CASSARDRGHNEQFF
v_call: TRBV19; d_call: NA; j_call: TRBJ1-5; clone_size: few; cdr3_nt: TGTGCCAGTAGTATAGACGGGGCAACGGTACTGCCCCAGCATTTT; cdr3_aa: CASSIDGATVLPQHF